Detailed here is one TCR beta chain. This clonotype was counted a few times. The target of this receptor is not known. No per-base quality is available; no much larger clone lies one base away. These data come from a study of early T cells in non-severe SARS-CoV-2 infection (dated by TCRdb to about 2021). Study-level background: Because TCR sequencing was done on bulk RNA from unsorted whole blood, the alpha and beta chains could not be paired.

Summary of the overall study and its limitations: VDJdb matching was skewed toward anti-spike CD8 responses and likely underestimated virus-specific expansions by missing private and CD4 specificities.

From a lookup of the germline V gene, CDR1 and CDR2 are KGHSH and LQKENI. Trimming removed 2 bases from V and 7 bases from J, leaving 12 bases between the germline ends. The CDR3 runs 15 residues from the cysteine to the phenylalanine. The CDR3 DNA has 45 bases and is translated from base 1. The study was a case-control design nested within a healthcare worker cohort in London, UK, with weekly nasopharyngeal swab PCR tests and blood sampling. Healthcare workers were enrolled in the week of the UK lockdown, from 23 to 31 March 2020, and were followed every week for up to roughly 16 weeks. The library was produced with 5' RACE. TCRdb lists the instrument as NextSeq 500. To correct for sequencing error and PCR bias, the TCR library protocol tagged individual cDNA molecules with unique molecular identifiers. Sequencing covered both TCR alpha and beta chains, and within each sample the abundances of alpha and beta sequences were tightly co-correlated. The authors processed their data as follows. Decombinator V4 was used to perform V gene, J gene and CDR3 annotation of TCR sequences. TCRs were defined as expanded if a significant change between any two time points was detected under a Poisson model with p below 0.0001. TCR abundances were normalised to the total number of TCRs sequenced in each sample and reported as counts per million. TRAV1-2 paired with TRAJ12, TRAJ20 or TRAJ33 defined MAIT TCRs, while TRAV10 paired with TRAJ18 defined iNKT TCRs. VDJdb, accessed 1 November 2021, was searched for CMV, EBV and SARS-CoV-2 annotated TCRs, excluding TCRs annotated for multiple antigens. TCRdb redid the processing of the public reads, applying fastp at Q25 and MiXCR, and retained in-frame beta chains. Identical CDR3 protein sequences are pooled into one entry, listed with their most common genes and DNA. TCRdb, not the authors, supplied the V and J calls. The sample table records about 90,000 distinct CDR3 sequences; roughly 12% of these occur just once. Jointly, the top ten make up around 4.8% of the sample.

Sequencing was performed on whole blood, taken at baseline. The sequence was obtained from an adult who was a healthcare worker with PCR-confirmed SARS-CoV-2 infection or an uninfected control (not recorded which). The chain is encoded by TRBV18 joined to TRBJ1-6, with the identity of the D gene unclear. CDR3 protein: CASSPKTGPNSPLHF. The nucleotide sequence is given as TGTGCCAGCTCACCAAAAACCGGGCCGAATTCACCCCTCCACTTT.